The 10 T cell receptor beta chains below all came from one sample that was sequenced in a study of T-cell memory formation after mild COVID-19 (dated by TCRdb to the early 2020s). Library preparation employed 5' RACE. The sequencer listed for this sample is Illumina NovaSeq 6000. TCRdb handled the public reads itself, with Q25 trimming in fastp and clone calling in MiXCR, and kept productive beta chains. Under each unique CDR3 protein, matching rows form one entry showing the most common genes and DNA. Recorded for this sample are more than 300,000 distinct CDR3 sequences; approximately 13% of them occurred a single time. 20% to 25% of the sample lies in the top ten. The sequencing input was PBMCs or a T cell subset sorted from them (not recorded which). The receptors come from a man aged 18 to 30 who had mild COVID-19 (a few samples of this study predate the infection). The sample titles of this study are shuffled in the database, so cell type and time point are left out; the donor was told from shared clones.

The rearrangement links TRBV5-1 to TRBJ1-1, with D unclear. There are 13 residues in the CDR3. Germline-derived CDR1 and CDR2 are SGHRS and YFSETQ. Trimming stripped 4 bases from V and 1 base from J, with 8 bases between. The CDR3 sequence: CASSQESNTEAFF. CDR3 DNA sequence: TGCGCCAGCAGCCAGGAATCGAACACTGAAGCTTTCTTT.

The chain uses TRBV5-1 and TRBJ1-2, with no clear D. The CDR3 is 13 amino acids. The V end was cut by 4 bases, the J end by 4 bases, with 11 bases between. Looked up from germline, CDR1 is SGHRS and CDR2 is YFSETQ. DNA for the CDR3: TGCGCCAGCAGCCCTGACCCGGGCTATGGCTACACCTTC. It translates to CASSPDPGYGYTF.

This clonotype occurred many times. The genes are TRBV7-9 and TRBJ2-2, with TRBD1 as a possible D gene (6 bases). The germline V gene has CDR1 SEHNR and CDR2 FQNEAQ (reference sequence). The CDR3 has 17 amino acids. Trimming cost V 2 bases and J 0 bases, with 13 bases left between them. Here the CDR3 reads CASSLLPGQTNTGELFF. The CDR3 region has the DNA TGTGCCAGCAGCTTACTCCCGGGACAAACGAACACCGGGGAGCTGTTTTTT.

The J gene is TRBJ2-3, the V gene TRBV4-1, with 7 bases identical to TRBD1. The CDR3 loop spans 18 amino acids. V dropped 3 bases and J dropped 0; count of bases not matched to a gene: 12. CDR1 and CDR2 from the germline V gene are MGHRA and YSYEKL. For the CDR3, the DNA is TGCGCCAGCAGCCACCAACGGGACAGAAGACCTAGCACAGATACGCAGTATTTT. Translating gives CASSHQRDRRPSTDTQYF.

This sequence joins TRBV5-1 and TRBJ2-1; 14 nucleotides match TRBD2. CDR1 SGHRS and CDR2 YFSETQ come from the germline V gene. CDR3 length equals 22 residues. The V gene end was trimmed by 4 bases and the J gene end by 2 bases; junction bases not matched to a gene: 20. This CDR3 is CASSLGLALGLAGALTYNEQFF. DNA of the CDR3: TGCGCCAGCAGCCTGGGACTAGCATTGGGACTAGCGGGGGCCCTTACCTACAATGAGCAGTTCTTC.

This clonotype was recorded at least ten times. The V call is TRBV5-5, the J call TRBJ1-5; D is undetermined. Trimming took 0 bases from V and 0 from J, leaving 7 bases between them. Germline V lookup: CDR1 SGHKS, CDR2 YYEKEE (reference sequence). The CDR3 runs to 15 residues. The CDR3: CASSLEGHSNQPQHF. Here the CDR3 DNA reads TGTGCCAGCAGCTTGGAGGGCCATAGCAATCAGCCCCAGCATTTT.

The V and J genes are TRBV18 and TRBJ1-1, with 9 bases aligning to TRBD1. J was trimmed by 3 bases and V by 1 base; bases with no gene match: 6. The length of the CDR3 is 16 residues. Germline V gene data show CDR1 as KGHSH and CDR2 as LQKENI. DNA for the CDR3: TGTGCCAGCTCACCACGTTGGGGACAGGGTCACACTGAAGCTTTCTTT. Its protein is CASSPRWGQGHTEAFF.

This clonotype was observed many times. The CDR3 loop reads CASSSLSTTEAFF. DNA for the CDR3: TGCGCCAGCAGCTCGTTGTCCACGACTGAAGCTTTCTTT. The rearrangement joins TRBV5-1 to TRBJ1-1; unclear D gene. Germline V gene sequence: CDR1 SGHRS, CDR2 YFSETQ. V gave up 3 bases and J gave up 5 bases, with 11 bases separating them. This CDR3 is built from 13 residues.

This clonotype was recorded a few times. The rearrangement links TRBV28 to TRBJ2-3; possibly TRBD1 for D (6 bases). The CDR3 has 15 residues. Germline V gives CDR1 MDHEN, CDR2 SYDVKM. V was trimmed by 6 bases and J by 1 base, leaving 14 bases between them. For the CDR3, the DNA is TGTGCCAGCAGGGCAGGAAAGGGGGGCACAGATACGCAGTATTTT. Protein: CASRAGKGGTDTQYF.

The chain carries TRBV20-1 and TRBJ1-4, with no clear D. Germline assignment: CDR1 DFQATT and CDR2 SNEGSKA (reference sequence). The CDR3 is 13 residues long. The ends were cut back, 0 bases at V and 5 bases at J, with 7 bases in the middle. The CDR3 bases are TGCAGTGCTAGAGAGGCAGTCAATGAAAAACTGTTTTTT. As protein: CSAREAVNEKLFF.